A few counts support the clone carrying this T cell receptor beta chain. Antigen specificity is unknown. They built TCR cDNA with 5'RACE template switching, a step that put in a universal primer site and UMIs. From the 5' RACE reads, TCRdb called clonotypes with MiXCR, one entry per CDR3 protein. Among some 150,000 distinct CDR3 sequences, roughly 9% were seen once, and the ten largest hold around 33%. The source of the sample is a study of T cells after yellow fever vaccination. Whole-study results and caveats: FACS-sorted repertoires might harbor abundant contaminating clonotypes from the bulk population. Clonotypes shared by both compartments, CD4 and CD8, made up a small share.

This receptor was obtained from a man aged 18 to 29 who received the YFV17D yellow fever vaccine. The sequences come from CD8+ T cells sorted from PBMCs, collected 45 days after the yellow fever booster vaccination.

CDR3 loop: CASSPEDGAYEQYV. The CDR3 DNA follows: TGCGCCAGCAGCCCGGAGGACGGGGCCTACGAGCAGTACGTC. This chain joins TRBV4-1 and TRBJ2-7; a weak D match, TRBD2 (5 bases). Germline V gene sequence: CDR1 MGHRA, CDR2 YSYEKL. Between the trimmed V and J ends, which lost 4 bases and 2 bases, there was a span of 12 bases. CDR3 length equals 14 residues.